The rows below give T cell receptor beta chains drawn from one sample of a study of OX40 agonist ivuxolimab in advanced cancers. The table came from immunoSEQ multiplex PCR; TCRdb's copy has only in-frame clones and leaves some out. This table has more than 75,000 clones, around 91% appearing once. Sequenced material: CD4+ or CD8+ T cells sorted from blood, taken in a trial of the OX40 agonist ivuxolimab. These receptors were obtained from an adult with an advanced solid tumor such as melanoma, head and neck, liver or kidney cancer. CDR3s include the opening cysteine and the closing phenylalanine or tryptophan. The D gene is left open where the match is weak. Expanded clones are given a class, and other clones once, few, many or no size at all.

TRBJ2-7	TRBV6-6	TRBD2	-	TGTGCCAGCAGACAGGCGGGAGGGCCTGGGGAGCAGTACTTC	CASRQAGGPGEQYF
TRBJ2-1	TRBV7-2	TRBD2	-	TGTGCCAGCAGCTTAGAGGGCGGGAGGGCCGGTGGTGAGCAGTTCTTC	CASSLEGGRAGGEQFF
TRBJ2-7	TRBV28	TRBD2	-	TGTGCCAGCAGTCCCCAGGGTAGCGGGAGGCCTGGGGAGCAGTACTTC	CASSPQGSGRPGEQYF
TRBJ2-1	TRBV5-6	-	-	TGTGCCAGCAGCGCGTACCGGGACACCGGCTCCTACAATGAGCAGTTCTTC	CASSAYRDTGSYNEQFF
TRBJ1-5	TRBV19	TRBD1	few	TGTGCCAGTAGGACAGGGGGCGCCGGCAATCAGCCCCAGCATTTT	CASRTGGAGNQPQHF
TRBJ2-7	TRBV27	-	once	TGTGCCAGCAGTGGGACTTTCCTCTCCTACGAGCAGTACTTC	CASSGTFLSYEQYF
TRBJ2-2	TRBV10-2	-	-	TGCGCCAGCAGTGAGACAGTTAGTAGTAACACCGGGGAGCTGTTTTTT	CASSETVSSNTGELFF
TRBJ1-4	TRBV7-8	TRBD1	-	TGTGCCAGCAGCTTAGTTCCAGGGGGAGACGAAAAACTGTTTTTT	CASSLVPGGDEKLFF
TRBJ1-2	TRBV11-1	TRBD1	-	TGTGCCAGCAGCTTAGGGGACAGTGGCTACACCTTC	CASSLGDSGYTF
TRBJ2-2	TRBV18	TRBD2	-	TGTGCCAGCTCACCAATACGTAGCGGGGCGAACACCGGGGAGCTGTTTTTT	CASSPIRSGANTGELFF
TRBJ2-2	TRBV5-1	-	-	TGCGCCAGCAGCCCGGAGAGACAGATCACCGGGGAGCTGTTTTTT	CASSPERQITGELFF
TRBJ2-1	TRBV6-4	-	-	TGTGCCAGCAGTGACTTCCAGGGCGCCAAAGGTAGGAATGAGCAGTTCTTC	CASSDFQGAKGRNEQFF
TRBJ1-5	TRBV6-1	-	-	TGTGCCAGCAGCGGGAGGGGGACGAGCAATCAGCCCCAGCATTTT	CASSGRGTSNQPQHF
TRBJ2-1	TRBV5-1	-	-	TGCGCCAGCAGCTTACAGGGACTATTCTCCTACAATGAGCAGTTCTTC	CASSLQGLFSYNEQFF
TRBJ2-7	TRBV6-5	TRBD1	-	TGTGCCAGCACCAAGGGTAGGGGGCAACCCTACGAGCAGTACTTC	CASTKGRGQPYEQYF
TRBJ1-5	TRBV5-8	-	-	TGTGCCAGCAGTCTACAGGGTTTCGGTCAGCCCCAGCATTTT	CASSLQGFGQPQHF
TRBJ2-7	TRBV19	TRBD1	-	TGTGCCAGTACCTCGGCGCAGGGGGACTACGAGCAGTACTTC	CASTSAQGDYEQYF
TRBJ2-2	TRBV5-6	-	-	TGTGCCAGCAACGCCCGGGGGAACACCGGGGAGCTGTTTTTT	CASNARGNTGELFF
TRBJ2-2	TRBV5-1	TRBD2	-	TGCGCCAGCAGCCGACTAGCGGGAGACGCCGGGGAGCTGTTTTTT	CASSRLAGDAGELFF
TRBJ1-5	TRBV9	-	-	TGTGCCAGCAGCCCCTCCGAACCTCGGGACAACGTTTTGGGCAATCAGCCCCAGCATTTT	CASSPSEPRDNVLGNQPQHF
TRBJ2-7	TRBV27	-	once	TGTGCCAGGCAGCGGCCGGGCTACGAGCAGTACTTC	CARQRPGYEQYF
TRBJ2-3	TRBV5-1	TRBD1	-	TGCGCCAGCAGCTTACTACCGGGACAGACAGATACGCAGTATTTT	CASSLLPGQTDTQYF
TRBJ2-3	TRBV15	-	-	TGTGCCACCAGCAGAGAAGTTGGGGCGAGCACCCCATCGCAGTATTTT	CATSREVGASTPSQYF
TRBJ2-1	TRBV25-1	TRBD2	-	TGTGCCAGCAGTGGAGCGGGAGGGGACAATGAGCAGTTCTTC	CASSGAGGDNEQFF
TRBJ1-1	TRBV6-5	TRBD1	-	TGTGCCAGCAGTTCCGCGACAGGGGGCACTGAAGCTTTCTTT	CASSSATGGTEAFF
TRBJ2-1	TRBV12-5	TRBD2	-	TGTGCTAGTGGTTTGGTAAGCGGGGGATTCTACAATGAGCAGTTCTTC	CASGLVSGGFYNEQFF
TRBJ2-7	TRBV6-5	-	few	TGTGCCAGCAGTTCCTGGGGTGAGCAGTACTTC	CASSSWGEQYF
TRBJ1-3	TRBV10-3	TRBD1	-	TGTGCCATCTCGGGCTACACAGGGGGGCCTGGAAACACCATATATTTT	CAISGYTGGPGNTIYF
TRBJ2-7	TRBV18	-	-	TGTGCCAGCTCTTACAGGGCCGCCTACGAGCAGTACTTC	CASSYRAAYEQYF
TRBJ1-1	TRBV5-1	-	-	TGCGCCAGCAGCCCGTCGACGGTGAACACTGAAGCTTTCTTT	CASSPSTVNTEAFF
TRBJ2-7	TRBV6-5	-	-	TGTGCCAGCAGCCAACAGTCAGTCTTACAGTACTTC	CASSQQSVLQYF
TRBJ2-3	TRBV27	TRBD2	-	TGTGCCAGCAGTACTTGGACTAGCGGATACACAGATACGCAGTATTTT	CASSTWTSGYTDTQYF
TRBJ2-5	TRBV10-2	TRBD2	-	TGCGCCAGCAGTGACGGGACTAGCGTCTCCCAAGAGACCCAGTACTTC	CASSDGTSVSQETQYF